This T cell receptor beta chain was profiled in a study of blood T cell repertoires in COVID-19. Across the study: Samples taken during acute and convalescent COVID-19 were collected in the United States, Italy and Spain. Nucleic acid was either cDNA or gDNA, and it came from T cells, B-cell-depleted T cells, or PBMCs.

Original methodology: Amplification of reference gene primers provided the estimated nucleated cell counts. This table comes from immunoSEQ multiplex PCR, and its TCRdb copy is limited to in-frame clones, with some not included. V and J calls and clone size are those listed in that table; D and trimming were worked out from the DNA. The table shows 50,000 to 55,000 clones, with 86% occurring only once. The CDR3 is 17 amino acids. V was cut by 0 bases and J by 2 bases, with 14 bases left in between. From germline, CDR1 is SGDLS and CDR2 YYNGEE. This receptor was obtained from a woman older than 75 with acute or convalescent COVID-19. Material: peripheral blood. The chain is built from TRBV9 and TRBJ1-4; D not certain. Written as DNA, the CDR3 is TGTGCCAGCAGCGTAGGCCCTCACAGCAGTACTAATGAAAAACTGTTTTTT. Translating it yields CASSVGPHSSTNEKLFF.